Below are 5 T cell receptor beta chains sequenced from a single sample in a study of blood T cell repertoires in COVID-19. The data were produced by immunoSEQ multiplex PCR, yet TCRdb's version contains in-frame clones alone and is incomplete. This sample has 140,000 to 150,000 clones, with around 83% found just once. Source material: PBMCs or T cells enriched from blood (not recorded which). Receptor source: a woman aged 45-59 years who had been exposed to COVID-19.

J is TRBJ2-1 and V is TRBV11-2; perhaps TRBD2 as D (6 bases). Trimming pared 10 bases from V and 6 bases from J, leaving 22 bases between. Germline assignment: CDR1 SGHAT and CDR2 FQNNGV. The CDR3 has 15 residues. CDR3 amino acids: CAIRQWGKRVNEQFF. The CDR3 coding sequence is TGTGCCATACGGCAGTGGGGGAAGCGGGTCAATGAGCAGTTCTTC.

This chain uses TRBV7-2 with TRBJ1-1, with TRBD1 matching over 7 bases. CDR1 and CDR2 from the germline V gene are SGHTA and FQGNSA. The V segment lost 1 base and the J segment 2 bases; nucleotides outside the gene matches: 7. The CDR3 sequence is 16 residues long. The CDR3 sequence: CASSLGGTATNTEAFF. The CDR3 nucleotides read TGTGCCAGCAGCTTAGGGGGGACAGCGACCAACACTGAAGCTTTCTTT.

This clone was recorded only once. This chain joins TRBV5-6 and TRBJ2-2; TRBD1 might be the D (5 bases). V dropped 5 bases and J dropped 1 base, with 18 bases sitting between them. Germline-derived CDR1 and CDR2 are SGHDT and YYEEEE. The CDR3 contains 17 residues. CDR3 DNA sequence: TGTGCCAGCAGGCGGTCCCAGGGCCTACTGAACACCGGGGAGCTGTTTTTT. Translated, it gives CASRRSQGLLNTGELFF.

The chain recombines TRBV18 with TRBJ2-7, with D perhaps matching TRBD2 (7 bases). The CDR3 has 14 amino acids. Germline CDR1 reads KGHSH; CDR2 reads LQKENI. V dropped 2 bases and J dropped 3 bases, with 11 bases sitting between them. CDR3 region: CASSPRGGSYEQYF. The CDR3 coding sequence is TGTGCCAGCTCACCAAGGGGGGGCAGCTACGAGCAGTACTTC.

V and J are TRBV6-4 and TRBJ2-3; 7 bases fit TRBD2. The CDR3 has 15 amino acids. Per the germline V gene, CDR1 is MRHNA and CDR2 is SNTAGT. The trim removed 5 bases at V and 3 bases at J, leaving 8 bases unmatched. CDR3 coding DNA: TGTGCCAGCAGTCCTACTAGCGAAGGAACAGATACGCAGTATTTT. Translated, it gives CASSPTSEGTDTQYF.